A selection of T cell receptor beta chains follows, all from one sample in a study of cytomegalovirus exposure and HLA in healthy donors. Assay: immunoSEQ multiplex PCR; the TCRdb copy retains only in-frame clones and omits some. The sample consists of some 190,000 clones, roughly 78% of them appearing once. Sequenced material: PBMCs. The receptors come from a woman aged 25 to 39 in good health and CMV-seronegative. Each CDR3 is given with its conserved first and last residue. Each record gives: V gene, D gene, clone size, J gene, CDR3 protein, CDR3 DNA. A D gene is named only where the DNA matches it firmly. Part of the rows lack a size; the others show once, few, many or a class for expanded clones.

TRBV9	NA	medium-sized	TRBJ1-5	CASSVEENQPQHF	TGTGCCAGCAGCGTAGAAGAGAATCAGCCCCAGCATTTT
TRBV5-1	NA	few	TRBJ2-2	CASSLLPVNTGELFF	TGCGCCAGCAGCTTGTTGCCGGTGAACACCGGGGAGCTGTTTTTT
TRBV9	NA	NA	TRBJ2-5	CASSASLQETQYF	TGTGCCAGCAGCGCATCACTACAAGAGACCCAGTACTTC
TRBV9	NA	once	TRBJ2-3	CASSRNGEDYLSTDTQYF	TGTGCCAGCAGCCGTAATGGGGAGGACTACCTAAGCACAGATACGCAGTATTTT
TRBV2	TRBD2	NA	TRBJ2-7	CASSEKEAGVSPYEQYF	TGTGCCAGCAGTGAAAAGGAGGCGGGGGTCTCCCCCTACGAGCAGTACTTC
TRBV5-1	NA	NA	TRBJ1-1	CASSPVSVGGEAFF	TGCGCCAGCAGCCCGGTGTCGGTCGGGGGTGAAGCTTTCTTT
TRBV5-1	TRBD1	NA	TRBJ2-7	CASSGQGFYEQYF	TGCGCCAGCAGCGGACAGGGGTTCTACGAGCAGTACTTC
TRBV25-1	TRBD1	NA	TRBJ2-7	CASSVTGTYSYEQYF	TGTGCCAGCAGTGTGACAGGGACCTACTCCTACGAGCAGTACTTC
TRBV7-3	TRBD1	NA	TRBJ1-6	CASSTTGGSPLHF	TGTGCCAGCAGCACAACAGGGGGATCACCCCTCCACTTT
TRBV4-1	TRBD1	few	TRBJ1-2	CASSRQGRADYGYTF	TGCGCCAGCAGCAGACAGGGAAGAGCGGACTATGGCTACACCTTC
TRBV4-3	TRBD2	NA	TRBJ2-1	CASSQVPAGGFSYNEQFF	TGCGCCAGCAGCCAAGTACCAGCGGGGGGGTTCTCCTACAATGAGCAGTTCTTC
TRBV18	NA	NA	TRBJ2-5	CASSPPGEETQYF	TGTGCCAGCTCACCACCGGGAGAGGAGACCCAGTACTTC
TRBV9	TRBD2	NA	TRBJ2-3	CASSSLAGGTDTQYF	TGTGCCAGCAGCTCCCTAGCGGGGGGCACAGATACGCAGTATTTT
TRBV27	TRBD1	NA	TRBJ1-4	CASSLTGLSEKLFF	TGTGCCAGCAGTTTGACAGGGCTGAGTGAAAAACTGTTTTTT
TRBV30	TRBD1	NA	TRBJ1-6	CAGQDGSSYNSPLHF	TGTGCCGGACAGGACGGAAGCTCCTATAATTCACCCCTCCACTTT